Sequencing of this T cell receptor (beta chain) was carried out in a study of vaccination effects on CD4 cells after COVID-19 (dated by TCRdb to the early 2020s). Study-wide context: In the ViraFEST assay, PBMC were stimulated with viral peptide pools, and antigen-specific CD4+ T cell clonotypes were then identified by expansion using TCR sequencing. Post-vaccine samples across the study were collected a median of 72 days after the second dose, with a range of 14 to 241. Two million PBMC per well were cultured with 10 ug/ml peptides in IMDM containing 5% human AB serum, 8.5 to 10 IU/ml IL-2 and gentamicin. SARS-CoV-2 spike-specific CD4+ TCR repertoires were compared before and after mRNA vaccination in COVID-19 convalescent patients and in infection-naive vaccine recipients. Altogether, some ten COVID-19 convalescent patients and a few SARS-CoV-2-naive healthy vaccine recipients made up the full study. Cultures from other donors in the study were sequenced with the Oncomine TCR Beta short-read assay on an Illumina iSeq 100.

Reading the germline V gene gives CDR1 SGHRS and CDR2 YFSETQ. Trimming takes 4 bases from V and 0 bases from J, and the germline ends sit 17 bases apart. Reading from cysteine to phenylalanine, the CDR3 counts 17 amino acids. The sequence is cut down to CDR3 DNA, 51 bases in frame from base 1. Regarding this clone: Its antigen is unknown. No quality values exist for individual bases; no much larger clone is one base distant.

After approximately eleven days of culture, CD4+ T cells were isolated with the EasySep CD4+ T cell isolation kit. Each participant got two doses of an mRNA SARS-CoV-2 vaccine, either BNT162b2 or mRNA-1273. Healthy vaccine recipients had no prior SARS-CoV-2 infection, confirmed by negative nucleocapsid antibodies before and after vaccination. Half of the culture medium was replaced with fresh IL-2-containing medium on days 3 and 7. Unless otherwise noted, each peptide stimulation condition was cultured in triplicate wells. Using Ficoll-Paque Plus gradient centrifugation, PBMC were separated from whole blood and then either used fresh or cryopreserved at -140C. The QIAamp micro DNA kit was used to extract genomic DNA from the cultured CD4+ T cells. General findings and caveats noted by the study authors: Clones induced by infection and clones induced by vaccination both contracted markedly at late timepoints after vaccination, which fits with T cell responses waning over time. Among healthy vaccine recipients, nearly all vaccine-induced clones were SARS-CoV-2 mono-reactive, and just 1 of 255 was cross-reactive with common cold coronaviruses. The study was limited by a small number of convalescent patients, and early post-infection timepoints were lacking.

Receptor amplification or capture employed the immunoSEQ multiplex PCR assay. DNA from the cultured, isolated CD4+ T cells was subjected to TCR beta CDR3 sequencing. Turning to the authors' computational methods: The analysis removed non-productive TCR sequences, trimmed reads to the CDR3 region, and retained only CDR3s that were 7 or more amino acids long. The MANAFEST web app was used to pick out antigen-specific clonotypes by comparing their expansion in peptide wells with that in reference cultures. Positive clones required FDR<0.05 expansion versus reference and all other wells, odds ratio above 5, and frequency above 0.1% in two replicate wells. Cross-reactive clonotypes were defined as significantly expanded in SARS-CoV-2 spike wells and in at least one common cold coronavirus spike condition. CDR3 similarity was assessed by Levenshtein distance with the stringdist R package, and unrooted trees were built with ape in R 3.6.1. TCRdb took over this immuneACCESS table, retaining in-frame rearrangements with V and J assigned. Such tables are incomplete; in checked studies, under half of the missing clones stem from an unresolved V gene, and the remainder is unexplained. From that table come the V and J calls and clone size; the DNA was used to work out D and trimming. This sample gives about 40,000 clones in total; 65% to 75% of them show up just once. Roughly 7.7% of the sample belongs to the ten largest clones.

The receptor comes from a human donor who received a COVID-19 vaccine. The specimen was CD4+ T cells from PBMCs cultured without peptide, collected after COVID-19 vaccination. The rearrangement joined TRBV5-1 to TRBJ1-3, with TRBD1 perhaps the D gene, on 6 matching bases. The CDR3 sequence is CASSINPGDSSGNTIYF. The DNA sequence is TGCGCCAGCAGCATTAATCCAGGGGATAGCTCTGGAAACACCATATATTTT.